What follows is one T cell receptor (beta chain) and its context. Its antigen is currently unknown. Here immunoSEQ multiplex PCR was the method, and the copy in TCRdb shows in-frame clones only, minus some. Among about 160,000 clones listed, 81% were seen once. These data are taken from a study of cytotoxic CD8 clonotypes in ibrutinib-treated CLL. Whole-study findings and limits: Among the clonotypes, public ones were uncommon and contracted or held stable on treatment.

CDR1 is SGHRS, CDR2 YFSETQ, per germline. The CDR3 is made up of 15 amino acids. Trimming at V came to 0 bases and at J to 6 bases, leaving 8 bases not matched to a gene. The sequence was obtained from a human donor with chronic lymphocytic leukemia. This chain joins TRBV5-1 and TRBJ1-2, with 7 bases matching TRBD1. Sequenced material: PBMCs, taken after 12 months of ibrutinib treatment. CDR3 loop: CASSLVIGGFDGYTF. The CDR3, as DNA: TGCGCCAGCAGCTTGGTGATAGGGGGCTTTGATGGCTACACCTTC.